These T cell receptor beta chains were read from a single sample in a study of shared clonotypes between healthy human individuals. The assay was immunoSEQ multiplex PCR, and TCRdb's table has in-frame clones only and misses some. The data hold about 980,000 clones, with about 80% observed a single time. The sample comprised memory CD4+ T cells sorted from blood. The receptors stem from a man between 18 and 29 years old in good health. The CDR3 runs from the conserved cysteine through the conserved F or W. A D gene is named only where the DNA matches it firmly. A clone size is listed for some rows: how often the clone was seen (once, few, many), or a class if it is expanded.

V gene: TRBV4-1
J gene: TRBJ1-2
CDR3 length: 15
clone size: .
D gene: .
CDR3 protein: CASSQGGADLAGYTF
CDR3 DNA: TGCGCCAGCAGCCAAGGGGGCGCGGACTTAGCTGGCTACACCTTC

V gene: TRBV11-2
J gene: TRBJ2-7
CDR3 length: 15
clone size: few
D gene: .
CDR3 protein: CASSLGRPDIYEQYF
CDR3 DNA: TGTGCCAGCAGCTTAGGAAGGCCAGACATCTACGAGCAGTACTTC

V gene: TRBV18
J gene: TRBJ1-2
CDR3 length: 16
clone size: few
D gene: .
CDR3 protein: CASSQEDQGIGGGYTF
CDR3 DNA: TGTGCCAGCTCACAAGAGGACCAGGGGATTGGAGGTGGCTACACCTTC

V gene: TRBV6-6
J gene: TRBJ2-3
CDR3 length: 14
clone size: few
D gene: .
CDR3 protein: CASGGVGSTDTQYF
CDR3 DNA: TGTGCCAGCGGGGGCGTGGGAAGCACAGATACGCAGTATTTT

V gene: TRBV5-6
J gene: TRBJ2-7
CDR3 length: 14
clone size: once
D gene: .
CDR3 protein: CASSQKAASYEQYF
CDR3 DNA: TGTGCCAGCAGCCAAAAAGCTGCTAGCTACGAGCAGTACTTC

V gene: TRBV14
J gene: TRBJ1-1
CDR3 length: 15
clone size: .
D gene: TRBD1
CDR3 protein: CASSPGQGANTEAFF
CDR3 DNA: TGTGCCAGCAGCCCTGGACAGGGGGCGAACACTGAAGCTTTCTTT

V gene: TRBV7-7
J gene: TRBJ2-5
CDR3 length: 15
clone size: .
D gene: .
CDR3 protein: CASSLGLAGQETQYF
CDR3 DNA: TGTGCTAGCAGCTTAGGGTTGGCAGGGCAAGAGACCCAGTACTTC

V gene: TRBV5-4
J gene: TRBJ2-7
CDR3 length: 15
clone size: .
D gene: TRBD1
CDR3 protein: CASSLGQGGSYEQYF
CDR3 DNA: TGTGCCAGCAGCCTGGGACAGGGGGGCTCCTACGAGCAGTACTTC

V gene: TRBV18
J gene: TRBJ1-4
CDR3 length: 15
clone size: .
D gene: .
CDR3 protein: CASSPQFQGNEKLFF
CDR3 DNA: TGTGCCAGCTCACCACAGTTCCAGGGGAATGAAAAACTGTTTTTT

V gene: TRBV11-1
J gene: TRBJ2-5
CDR3 length: 17
clone size: .
D gene: TRBD1
CDR3 protein: CASSGSLAQGARETQYF
CDR3 DNA: TGTGCCAGCAGCGGCAGCCTCGCTCAGGGGGCGAGAGAGACCCAGTACTTC

V gene: TRBV7-9
J gene: TRBJ2-5
CDR3 length: 16
clone size: .
D gene: .
CDR3 protein: CASSLRVGQIQETQYF
CDR3 DNA: TGTGCCAGCAGCTTAAGGGTAGGACAGATACAAGAGACCCAGTACTTC

V gene: TRBV29-1
J gene: TRBJ2-5
CDR3 length: 16
clone size: .
D gene: .
CDR3 protein: CSVSRQGTVSQETQYF
CDR3 DNA: TGCAGCGTTTCTCGTCAGGGTACGGTCTCTCAAGAGACCCAGTACTTC